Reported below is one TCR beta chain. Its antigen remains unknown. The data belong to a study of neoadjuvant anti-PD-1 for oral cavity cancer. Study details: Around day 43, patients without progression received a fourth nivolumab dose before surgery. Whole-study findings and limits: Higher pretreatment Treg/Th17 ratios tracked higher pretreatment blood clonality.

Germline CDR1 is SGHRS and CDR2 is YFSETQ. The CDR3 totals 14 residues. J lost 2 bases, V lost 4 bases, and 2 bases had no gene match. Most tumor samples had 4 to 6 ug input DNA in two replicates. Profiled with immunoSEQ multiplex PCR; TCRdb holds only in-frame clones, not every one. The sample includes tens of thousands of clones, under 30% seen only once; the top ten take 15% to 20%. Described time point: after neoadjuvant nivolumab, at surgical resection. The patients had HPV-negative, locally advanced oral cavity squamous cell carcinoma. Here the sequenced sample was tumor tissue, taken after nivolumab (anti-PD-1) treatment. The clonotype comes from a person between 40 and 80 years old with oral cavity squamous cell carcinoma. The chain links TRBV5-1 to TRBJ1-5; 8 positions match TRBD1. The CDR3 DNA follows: TGCGCCAGCAGCCAGACAGGGGGCAATCAGCCCCAGCATTTT. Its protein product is CASSQTGGNQPQHF.